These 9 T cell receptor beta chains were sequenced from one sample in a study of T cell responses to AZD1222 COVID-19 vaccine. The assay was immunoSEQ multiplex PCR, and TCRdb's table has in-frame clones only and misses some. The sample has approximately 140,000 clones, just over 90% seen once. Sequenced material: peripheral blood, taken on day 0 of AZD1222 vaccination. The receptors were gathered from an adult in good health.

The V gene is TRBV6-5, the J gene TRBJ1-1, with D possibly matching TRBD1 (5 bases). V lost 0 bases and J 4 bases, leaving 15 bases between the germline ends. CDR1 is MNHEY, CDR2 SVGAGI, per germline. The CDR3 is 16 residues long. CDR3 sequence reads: CASSYSIRGWGTEAFF. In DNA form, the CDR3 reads TGTGCCAGCAGTTACTCGATTAGGGGCTGGGGCACTGAAGCTTTCTTT.

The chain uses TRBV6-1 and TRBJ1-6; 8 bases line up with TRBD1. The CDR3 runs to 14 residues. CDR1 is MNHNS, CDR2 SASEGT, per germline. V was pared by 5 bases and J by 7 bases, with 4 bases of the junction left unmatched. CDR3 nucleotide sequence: TGTGCCAGCAGTTGGACAGGGCCCAATTCACCCCTCCACTTT. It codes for CASSWTGPNSPLHF.

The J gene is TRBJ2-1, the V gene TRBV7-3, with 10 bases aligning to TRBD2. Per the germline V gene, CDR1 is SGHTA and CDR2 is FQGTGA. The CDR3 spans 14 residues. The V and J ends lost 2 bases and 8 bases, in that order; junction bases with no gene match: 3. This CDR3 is CASSLGTSVDEQFF. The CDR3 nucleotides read TGTGCCAGCAGCTTAGGGACTAGCGTCGATGAGCAGTTCTTC. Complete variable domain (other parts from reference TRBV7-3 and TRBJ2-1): GAGVSQTPSNKVTEKGKYVELRCDPISGHTALYWYRQSLGQGPEFLIYFQGTGAADDSGLPNDRFFAVRPEGSVSTLKIQRTERGDSAVYLCASSLGTSVDEQFFGPGTRLTVL.

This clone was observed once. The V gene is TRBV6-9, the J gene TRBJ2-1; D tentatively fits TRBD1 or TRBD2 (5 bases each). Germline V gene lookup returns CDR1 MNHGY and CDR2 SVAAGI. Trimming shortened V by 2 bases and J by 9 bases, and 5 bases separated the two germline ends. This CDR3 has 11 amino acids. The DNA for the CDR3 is TGTGCCAGCAGTTATGGGGGTGAGCAGTTCTTC. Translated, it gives CASSYGGEQFF.

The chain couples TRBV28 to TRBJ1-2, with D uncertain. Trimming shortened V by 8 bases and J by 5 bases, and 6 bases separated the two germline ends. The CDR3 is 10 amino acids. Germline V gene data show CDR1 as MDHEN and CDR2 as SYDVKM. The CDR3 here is CASFGYGYTF. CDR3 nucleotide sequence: TGTGCCAGCTTCGGATATGGCTACACCTTC.

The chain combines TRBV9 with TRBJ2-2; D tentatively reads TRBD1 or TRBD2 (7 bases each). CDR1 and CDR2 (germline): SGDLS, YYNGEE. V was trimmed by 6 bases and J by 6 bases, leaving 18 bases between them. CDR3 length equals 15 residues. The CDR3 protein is CASTGLTGRAGELFF. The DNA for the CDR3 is TGTGCCAGCACCGGATTGACAGGGAGGGCCGGGGAGCTGTTTTTT.

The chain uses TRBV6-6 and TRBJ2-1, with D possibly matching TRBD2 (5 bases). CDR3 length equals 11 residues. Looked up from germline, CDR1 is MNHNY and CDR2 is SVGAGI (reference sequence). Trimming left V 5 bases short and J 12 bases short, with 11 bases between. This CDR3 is CASSLAERQFF. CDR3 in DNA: TGTGCCAGCAGTCTAGCTGAAAGGCAGTTCTTC.

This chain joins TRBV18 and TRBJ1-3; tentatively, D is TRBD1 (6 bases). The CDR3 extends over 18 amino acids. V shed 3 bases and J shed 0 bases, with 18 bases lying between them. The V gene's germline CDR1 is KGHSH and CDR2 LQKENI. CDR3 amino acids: CASSPIMTGLYSGNTIYF. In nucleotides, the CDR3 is TGTGCCAGCTCACCGATAATGACAGGCCTCTACTCTGGAAACACCATATATTTT.

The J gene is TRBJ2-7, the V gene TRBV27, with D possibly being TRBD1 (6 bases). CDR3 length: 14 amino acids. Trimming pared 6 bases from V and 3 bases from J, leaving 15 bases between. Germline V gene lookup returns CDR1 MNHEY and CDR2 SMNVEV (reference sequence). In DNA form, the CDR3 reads TGTGCCAGCAGATGGACAGCTGTAAGCTACGAGCAGTACTTC. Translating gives CASRWTAVSYEQYF.